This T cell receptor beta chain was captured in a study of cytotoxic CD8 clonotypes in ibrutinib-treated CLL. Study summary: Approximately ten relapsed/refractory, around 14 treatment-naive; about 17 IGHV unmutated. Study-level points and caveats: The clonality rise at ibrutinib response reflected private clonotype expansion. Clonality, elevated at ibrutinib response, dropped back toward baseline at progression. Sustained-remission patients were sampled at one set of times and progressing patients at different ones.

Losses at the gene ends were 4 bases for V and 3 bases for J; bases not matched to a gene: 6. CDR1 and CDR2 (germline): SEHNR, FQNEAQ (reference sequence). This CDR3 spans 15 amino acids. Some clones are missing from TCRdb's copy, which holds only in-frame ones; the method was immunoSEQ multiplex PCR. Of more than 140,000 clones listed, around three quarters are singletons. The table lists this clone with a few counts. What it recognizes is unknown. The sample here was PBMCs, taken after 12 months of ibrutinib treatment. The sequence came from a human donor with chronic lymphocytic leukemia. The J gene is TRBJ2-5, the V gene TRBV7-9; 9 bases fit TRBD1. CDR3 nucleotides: TGTGCCAGCAGCTGGGGACAGGGAGGTAAAGAGACCCAGTACTTC. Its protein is CASSWGQGGKETQYF.